The 24 T cell receptor beta chains presented below share a single source sample, sequenced in a study of cytomegalovirus exposure and HLA in healthy donors. Primers included in the PCR were 60 Vbeta and 13 Jbeta primers. Sequencing used immunoSEQ multiplex PCR; TCRdb keeps in-frame clones, though not all of them. The data contain 170,000 or so clones, roughly 78% of them seen just once; the ten biggest clones take up around 13%. The sequenced material came from PBMCs. The receptors shown here come from a woman between 45 and 60 years old in good health and CMV-seropositive.

This rearrangement joins TRBV4-1 to TRBJ1-5, with TRBD1 matching 9 bases. The CDR3 runs 18 residues. Per the germline V gene, CDR1 is MGHRA and CDR2 is YSYEKL. V dropped 0 bases and J dropped 3; count of bases not matched to a gene: 9. This chain's CDR3 is CASSQEIGTGKINQPQHF. CDR3 DNA sequence: TGCGCCAGCAGCCAAGAAATAGGGACAGGGAAAATCAATCAGCCCCAGCATTTT.

The V call is TRBV5-1, the J call TRBJ2-7; TRBD1 matches 10 bases. Germline assignment: CDR1 SGHRS and CDR2 YFSETQ. This CDR3 contains 15 residues. J lost 7 bases, V lost 5 bases, and 12 bases had no gene match. CDR3 in DNA: TGCGCCAGCAGTTACCGTCGACAGGGGGCTGGAGAGCAGTACTTC. Translation gives CASSYRRQGAGEQYF.

The chain employs TRBV6-1 and TRBJ2-7; tentatively, D is TRBD2 (5 bases). The CDR3 is made up of 14 amino acids. The germline V gene encodes CDR1 MNHNS and CDR2 SASEGT. V shed 6 bases and J shed 3 bases, with 15 bases lying between them. In nucleotides, the CDR3 is TGTGCCAGCAGCCGAGACTACCGGGGCTACGAGCAGTACTTC. Translated, it gives CASSRDYRGYEQYF.

The V call is TRBV5-1, the J call TRBJ2-6; 11 nucleotides agree with TRBD1. The germline V gene encodes CDR1 SGHRS and CDR2 YFSETQ. J was trimmed by 0 bases and V by 2 bases; bases with no gene match: 7. The CDR3 length is 19 residues. The CDR3 DNA is TGCGCCAGCAGCTTCCTAACGGGGACAGGGGGCTCTGGGGCCAACGTCCTGACTTTC. This translates into CASSFLTGTGGSGANVLTF.

This chain connects TRBV9 to TRBJ1-5; 7 bases fit TRBD1. V dropped 5 bases and J dropped 5; count of bases not matched to a gene: 10. Germline V gene sequence: CDR1 SGDLS, CDR2 YYNGEE. The CDR3 runs 15 residues. This CDR3 reads CASRAKRDRHQPQHF. The CDR3, as DNA: TGTGCCAGCAGGGCTAAACGGGACAGACATCAGCCCCAGCATTTT. Full variable domain (remainder filled in from reference TRBV9 and TRBJ1-5): DSGVTQTPKHLITATGQRVTLRCSPRSGDLSVYWYQQSLDQGLQFLIQYYNGEERAKGNILERFSAQQFPDLHSELNLSSLELGDSALYFCASRAKRDRHQPQHFGDGTRLSIL.

The chain uses TRBV5-1 and TRBJ1-6; 7 bases align to TRBD1. The germline V gene encodes CDR1 SGHRS and CDR2 YFSETQ. This CDR3 comprises 14 residues. Losses at the gene ends were 6 bases for V and 7 bases for J; bases not matched to a gene: 7. The chain's CDR3 is CASNSGGMNSPLHF. The CDR3 nucleotides read TGCGCCAGCAATTCAGGGGGGATGAATTCACCCCTCCACTTT.

The chain uses TRBV5-1 and TRBJ1-4; 7 bases map to TRBD1. The CDR3 is 15 amino acids. Unmatched junction bases numbered 9, after V lost 6 bases and J lost 4 bases. The germline V gene encodes CDR1 SGHRS and CDR2 YFSETQ. Here the CDR3 DNA reads TGCGCCAGCAACCTACAGGGGCGAGATAATGAAAAACTGTTTTTT. Translating it yields CASNLQGRDNEKLFF.

The chain combines TRBV4-2 with TRBJ1-3, with D hard to call. The germline gives CDR1 LGHNA, CDR2 YNFKEQ. V lost 5 bases to trimming and J lost 4 bases, with 12 bases between them. The CDR3 length is 14 residues. The CDR3 sequence is CASSDRGGGNTIYF. Written as DNA, the CDR3 is TGTGCCAGCAGCGACCGCGGCGGGGGAAACACCATATATTTT.

V gene TRBV5-1 combines with J gene TRBJ2-5; 7 positions agree with TRBD1. The CDR3 contains 15 residues. Germline assignment: CDR1 SGHRS and CDR2 YFSETQ. Unmatched junction bases numbered 6, after V lost 2 bases and J lost 2 bases. The DNA for the CDR3 is TGCGCCAGCAGCTTCGCCCCGACAGGGCAAGAGACCCAGTACTTC. It translates to CASSFAPTGQETQYF.

This sequence joins TRBV28 and TRBJ1-2, with 9 bases that match TRBD1. The CDR3 length is 14 residues. After removal of 2 bases from V and 3 bases from J, the junction contained 1 base not matched to a gene. Germline CDR1 is MDHEN and CDR2 is SYDVKM. In DNA, the CDR3 is TGTGCCAGCAGTTTAGGACAGGGGTACTATGGCTACACCTTC. Protein: CASSLGQGYYGYTF.

The genes are TRBV27 and TRBJ2-1; a possible D gene is TRBD1 (6 bases). CDR1 and CDR2 (germline): MNHEY, SMNVEV (reference sequence). The CDR3 is made up of 16 amino acids. V was cut by 2 bases and J by 3 bases, with 14 bases left in between. The chain's CDR3 is CASSLGPGTSYNEQFF. The CDR3 DNA is TGTGCCAGCAGTTTAGGTCCAGGGACAAGCTACAATGAGCAGTTCTTC.

V usage is TRBV7-9 and J usage is TRBJ1-1; D gene unclear. Germline CDR1 is SEHNR and CDR2 is FQNEAQ (reference sequence). Between the trimmed V and J ends, which lost 3 bases and 0 bases, there was a span of 11 bases. The CDR3 loop spans 15 amino acids. The CDR3 spells CASSFGRRMNTEAFF. The CDR3 DNA sequence: TGTGCCAGCAGCTTCGGGAGGCGGATGAACACTGAAGCTTTCTTT.

The chain has TRBV5-4 and TRBJ1-1; TRBD1 is a possible D gene (6 bases). V was cut by 3 bases and J by 5 bases, with 17 bases left in between. This CDR3 comprises 15 residues. CDR1 SGHNT and CDR2 YYREEE come from the germline V gene (reference sequence). The CDR3 loop reads CASSYPSGVPTEAFF. The CDR3 bases are TGTGCCAGCAGCTACCCTTCAGGGGTACCAACTGAAGCTTTCTTT.

This clone was seen only once. The chain has TRBV29-1 and TRBJ2-3; D may be TRBD2 (6 bases). The CDR3 sequence is 15 residues long. V lost 5 bases, J lost 0 bases, and 15 bases lay in between. Per germline, CDR1 SQVTM and CDR2 ANQGSEA. In DNA form, the CDR3 reads TGCAGCGTTAACCGACTGGCGGGGAGCACAGATACGCAGTATTTT. This translates into CSVNRLAGSTDTQYF.

The genes are TRBV30 and TRBJ1-2; D unclear. V was pared by 5 bases and J by 9 bases, with 13 bases between. CDR3 length equals 11 residues. Germline-derived CDR1 and CDR2 are GTSNPN and SVGIG (reference sequence). Here the CDR3 reads CAWAPAASYTF. For the CDR3, the DNA is TGTGCCTGGGCCCCCGCTGCGAGCTACACCTTC.

The chain is built from TRBV19 and TRBJ1-6; D remains unclear. The CDR3 spans 14 residues. Germline CDR1 LNHDA, CDR2 SQIVND (reference sequence). V lost 1 base and J lost 7, with 8 bases in between. The CDR3 DNA is TGTGCCAGTAGTATAGGCAGACTGAATTCACCCCTCCACTTT. Its protein product is CASSIGRLNSPLHF.

This clone was seen only a few times. The chain employs TRBV6-5 and TRBJ1-2; 8 bases fit TRBD1. The CDR3 runs 14 residues. The V and J ends lost 4 bases and 4 bases, in that order; junction bases with no gene match: 5. Germline V CDR1 and CDR2: MNHEY, SVGAGI. CDR3 sequence reads: CASSSGQASYGYTF. The CDR3 bases are TGTGCCAGCAGTTCGGGACAGGCCAGCTATGGCTACACCTTC.

The chain joins TRBV5-6 to TRBJ2-7; 10 bases line up with TRBD2. V lost 4 bases and J lost 4; bases outside the gene matches: 11. From germline, CDR1 is SGHDT and CDR2 YYEEEE. This CDR3 spans 16 amino acids. The CDR3: CASSIESGGARYEQYF. The CDR3 DNA is TGTGCCAGCAGCATAGAAAGCGGGGGGGCCAGGTACGAGCAGTACTTC.

The chain joins TRBV25-1 to TRBJ2-7, with TRBD2 as a possible D gene (6 bases). The V and J ends lost 3 bases and 0 bases respectively, with 12 bases between them. The CDR3 length is 15 residues. Germline V gives CDR1 MGHDK, CDR2 SYGVNS. CDR3 nucleotides: TGTGCCAGCAGTGACCCGGGGGTGAGCTCCTACGAGCAGTACTTC. Protein: CASSDPGVSSYEQYF.

The chain combines TRBV30 with TRBJ2-1, with D possibly TRBD2 on 6 matching bases. Per the germline V gene, CDR1 is GTSNPN and CDR2 is SVGIG (reference sequence). V was trimmed by 3 bases and J by 2 bases, leaving 8 bases between them. The CDR3 contains 13 residues. CDR3 residues: CAWSLAPYNEQFF. The CDR3 DNA sequence: TGTGCCTGGAGCCTAGCGCCCTACAATGAGCAGTTCTTC.

This chain uses TRBV2 with TRBJ2-1; 12 positions agree with TRBD2. The CDR3 consists of 15 residues. Germline V lookup: CDR1 SNHLY, CDR2 FYNNEI. V shed 6 bases and J 9 bases; nucleotides not matched to a gene: 9. CDR3 residues: CASRRTSGAFSEQFF. CDR3 nucleotide sequence: TGTGCCAGCAGGAGGACTAGCGGGGCCTTCAGTGAGCAGTTCTTC.

V is TRBV2 and J is TRBJ1-3, with 7 bases matching TRBD1. The CDR3 spans 16 residues. Germline-derived CDR1 and CDR2 are SNHLY and FYNNEI. The V segment lost 5 bases and the J segment 0 bases; nucleotides outside the gene matches: 7. The CDR3 coding sequence is TGTGCCAGCAGTCCTGGACAGGCGACCTCTGGAAACACCATATATTTT. Translated: CASSPGQATSGNTIYF. The variable domain in full, completed from reference TRBV2 and TRBJ1-3, reads EPEVTQTPSHQVTQMGQEVILRCVPISNHLYFYWYRQILGQKVEFLVSFYNNEISEKSEIFDDQFSVERPDGSNFTLKIRSTKLEDSAMYFCASSPGQATSGNTIYFGEGSWLTVV.

This sequence joins TRBV11-1 and TRBJ2-7; D is possibly TRBD2 (5 bases). Trimming pared 1 base from V and 2 bases from J, leaving 9 bases between. This CDR3 comprises 14 residues. The germline V gene encodes CDR1 SGHAT and CDR2 FQDESV (reference sequence). The CDR3 region has the DNA TGTGCCAGCAGCTTAGGGACTGCCGCCTACGAGCAGTACTTC. Translation gives CASSLGTAAYEQYF.

The chain uses TRBV9 and TRBJ1-3; D uncertain. The CDR3 extends over 14 amino acids. V lost 4 bases, J lost 0 bases, and 8 bases lay in between. The germline CDR1 and CDR2 sequences are SGDLS and YYNGEE. CDR3 region: CASSRESSGNTIYF. The CDR3 bases are TGTGCCAGCAGCCGGGAGAGCTCTGGAAACACCATATATTTT.